This T cell receptor (beta chain) was retrieved from a study of blood T cell repertoires in COVID-19. As for the study in general: The origin of the acute and convalescent COVID-19 samples was the United States, Italy and Spain. T cells, B-cell-depleted T cells, or PBMCs supplied cDNA or gDNA.

Methods used by the authors: Amplification with reference gene primers provided the estimates of nucleated cell counts. Libraries were prepared by immunoSEQ multiplex PCR; TCRdb keeps only in-frame clonotypes and omits some of them. V, J and clone size derive from that table, while D and trimming were established from the DNA sequence. In the table there are about 240,000 clones, 85% to 90% of which are singletons. Trimming cost V 3 bases and J 3 bases, with 9 bases left between them. The V gene's germline CDR1 is MDHEN and CDR2 SYDVKM. This CDR3 has 13 residues. The V call is TRBV28, the J call TRBJ2-7; perhaps TRBD1 as D (6 bases). The specimen sequenced was peripheral blood. This sequence originates from a man in his fifties or sixties with acute or convalescent COVID-19. The CDR3 coding sequence is TGTGCCAGCAGTTTCCCGGGACACTACGAGCAGTACTTC. Amino acid sequence: CASSFPGHYEQYF.